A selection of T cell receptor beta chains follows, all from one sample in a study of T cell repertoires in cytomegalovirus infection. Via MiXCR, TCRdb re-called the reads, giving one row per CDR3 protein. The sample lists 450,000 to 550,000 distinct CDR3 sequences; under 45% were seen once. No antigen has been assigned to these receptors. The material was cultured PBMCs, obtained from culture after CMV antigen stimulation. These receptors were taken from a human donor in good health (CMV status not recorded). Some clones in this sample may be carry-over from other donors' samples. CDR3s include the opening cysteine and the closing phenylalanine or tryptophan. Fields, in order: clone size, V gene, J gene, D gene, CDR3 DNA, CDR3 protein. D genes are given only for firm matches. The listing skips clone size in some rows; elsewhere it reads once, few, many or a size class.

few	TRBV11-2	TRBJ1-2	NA	TGTGCCAGCAGCTTAGGCAGGCGGCATGGCTACACCTTC	CASSLGRRHGYTF
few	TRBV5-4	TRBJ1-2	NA	TGTGCCAGCAGCTCCTCACAGTGGCCCCTTTATGGCTACACCTTC	CASSSSQWPLYGYTF
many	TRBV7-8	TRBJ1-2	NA	TGTGCCAGCAGCTTAACCTTGAGCGGGGAGGAATATGGCTACACCTTC	CASSLTLSGEEYGYTF
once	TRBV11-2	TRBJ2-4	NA	TGTGCCAGCAGTTCAAGGGCCGCCCAACAGTACTTC	CASSSRAAQQYF
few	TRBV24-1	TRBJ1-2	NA	TGTGCCACCATACCGCGACGGCGTGGGGTTAACTATGGCTACACCTTC	CATIPRRRGVNYGYTF
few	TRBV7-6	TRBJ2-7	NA	TGTGCCAGCAGCTCGAGCGGAGACTACGAGCAGTACTTC	CASSSSGDYEQYF
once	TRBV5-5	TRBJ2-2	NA	TGTGCCAGCACCGGACTAAAGGGGAACACCGGGGAGCTGTTTTTT	CASTGLKGNTGELFF
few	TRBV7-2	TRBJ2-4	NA	TGTGCCAGCAGCCCCCTGGGGGGAAACATTCAGTACTTC	CASSPLGGNIQYF
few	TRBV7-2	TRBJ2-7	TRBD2	TGTGCCAGCAGCTTAGCGGGGGGGAGCCAGCAGTACTTC	CASSLAGGSQQYF
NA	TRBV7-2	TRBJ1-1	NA	TGTGCCAGCAGAACGGCCGGGGTTATGCACGCTGAAGCTTTCTTT	CASRTAGVMHAEAFF
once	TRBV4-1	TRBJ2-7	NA	TGCGCCAGCAGCCATCGTGTAGGGGGAAACTACGAGCAGTACTTC	CASSHRVGGNYEQYF
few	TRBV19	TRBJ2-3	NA	TGTGCCAGTGCGTCGGGGGATACGCAGTATTTT	CASASGDTQYF
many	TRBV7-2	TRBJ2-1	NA	TGTGCCAGCAGCTTAAGTGCGGTTGGGCTAGCGAGCAATGAGCAGTTCTTC	CASSLSAVGLASNEQFF
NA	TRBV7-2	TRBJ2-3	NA	TGTGCCAGCAGCCCACTGGGGCGAGGAGCAGATACGCAGTATTTT	CASSPLGRGADTQYF
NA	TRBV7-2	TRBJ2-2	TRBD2	TGTGCCAGCAGCCTAGCGGTGAACACCGGGGAGCTGTTTTTT	CASSLAVNTGELFF
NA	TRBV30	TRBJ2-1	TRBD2	TGTGCCTGGACCACTCCGGGACTAGCGGGAAATGAGCAGTTCTTC	CAWTTPGLAGNEQFF
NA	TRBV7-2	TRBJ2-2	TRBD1	TGTGCCAGCGGCCGGGACAGATACACCGGGGAGCTGTTTTTT	CASGRDRYTGELFF